The 22 T cell receptor beta chains given below trace back to one sample, sequenced in a study of blood T cell repertoires in COVID-19. Profiled with immunoSEQ multiplex PCR; TCRdb holds only in-frame clones, not every one. This table has 180,000 or so clones, roughly 85% appearing once. Sequenced: peripheral blood. The receptors were sampled from a woman aged 55 to 70 with acute or convalescent COVID-19.

This rearrangement joins TRBV5-4 to TRBJ1-1; 8 bases are shared with TRBD1. J was trimmed by 5 bases and V by 5 bases; bases with no gene match: 8. The germline V gene encodes CDR1 SGHNT and CDR2 YYREEE (reference sequence). CDR3 length: 14 residues. The CDR3 is CASRSGGAETEAFF. CDR3 DNA sequence: TGTGCCAGCAGGTCAGGGGGCGCAGAGACTGAAGCTTTCTTT.

The count of this clone is one. The rearrangement uses TRBV6-5 and TRBJ2-7, with D tentatively TRBD2 (6 bases). Trimming removed 4 bases at V and 6 bases at J, with 16 bases between. CDR1 is MNHEY, CDR2 SVGAGI, per germline. This CDR3 spans 14 amino acids. The CDR3 DNA is TGTGCCAGCAGTTCCCAGGCGGGATCGAGCGAGCAGTACTTC. Translated, it gives CASSSQAGSSEQYF.

In nucleotides, the CDR3 is TGTGCCAGCAGCTCGGGACTAGCGTCTGAGCAGTTCTTC. Translation gives CASSSGLASEQFF. V is TRBV11-2 and J is TRBJ2-1; 10 bases line up with TRBD2. V dropped 4 bases and J dropped 9; count of bases not matched to a gene: 3. The CDR3 length is 13 residues. Per germline, CDR1 SGHAT and CDR2 FQNNGV. The complete variable domain, with remaining parts taken from reference TRBV11-2 and TRBJ2-1, reads EAGVAQSPRYKIIEKRQSVAFWCNPISGHATLYWYQQILGQGPKLLIQFQNNGVVDDSQLPKDRFSAERLKGVDSTLKIQPAKLEDSAVYLCASSSGLASEQFFGPGTRLTVL.

This chain uses TRBV19 with TRBJ2-6; D gene ambiguous. Germline CDR1 reads LNHDA; CDR2 reads SQIVND (reference sequence). This CDR3 spans 17 amino acids. V was clipped by 2 bases and J by 0 bases, with 11 bases between them. The chain's CDR3 is CASSITRTISGANVLTF. DNA for the CDR3: TGTGCCAGTAGTATAACTCGTACGATCTCTGGGGCCAACGTCCTGACTTTC.

V gene TRBV4-2 combines with J gene TRBJ1-2; D is ambiguous. Germline V gene data show CDR1 as LGHNA and CDR2 as YNFKEQ. V was trimmed by 4 bases and J by 2 bases, leaving 14 bases between them. The CDR3 is made up of 15 amino acids. CDR3 nucleotides: TGTGCCAGCAGCCCGGCCTTCCCGGGAAACTATGGCTACACCTTC. This gives the protein CASSPAFPGNYGYTF.

The V and J genes are TRBV27 and TRBJ1-1, with D possibly being TRBD1 (5 bases). V dropped 5 bases and J dropped 0 bases, with 16 bases sitting between them. The CDR3 runs 16 residues. The germline gives CDR1 MNHEY, CDR2 SMNVEV (reference sequence). The CDR3 loop reads CASSDQGGYMNTEAFF. The DNA for the CDR3 is TGTGCCAGCAGTGATCAGGGTGGATACATGAACACTGAAGCTTTCTTT.

The genes are TRBV12-3 or TRBV12-4 and TRBJ2-4; 9 nucleotides align to TRBD1. With 5 bases clipped from V and 6 bases from J, the junction kept 2 bases outside the gene matches. The CDR3 is made up of 13 amino acids. CDR3 protein: CASSRTGANIQYF. DNA of the CDR3: TGTGCCAGCAGTCGGACAGGGGCAAACATTCAGTACTTC.

CDR3 loop: CASSSGQVYEQYF. The CDR3 coding sequence is TGCGCCAGCAGCTCCGGACAGGTCTACGAGCAGTACTTC. This rearrangement joins TRBV5-1 to TRBJ2-7; TRBD1 aligns across 7 bases. V shed 3 bases, J shed 3 bases, and the junction held 3 bases outside the gene matches. This CDR3 region has 13 residues. CDR1 and CDR2 (germline): SGHRS, YFSETQ.

The CDR3 here is CASSLWGDQADTQYF. DNA of the CDR3: TGCGCCAGCAGCTTGTGGGGGGACCAAGCAGATACGCAGTATTTT. This chain connects TRBV5-1 to TRBJ2-3; maybe TRBD2 (6 bases). There are 15 residues in the CDR3. Germline CDR1 and CDR2: SGHRS and YFSETQ. V was trimmed by 1 base and J by 4 bases, leaving 13 bases between them.

The chain is built from TRBV5-4 and TRBJ2-3, with TRBD2 as a possible D gene (5 bases). CDR3 length: 14 residues. Trimming shortened V by 4 bases and J by 0 bases, and 9 bases separated the two germline ends. In germline, CDR1 is SGHNT, CDR2 YYREEE (reference sequence). The CDR3 reads CASSQDLSTDTQYF. The CDR3, as DNA: TGTGCCAGCAGCCAGGACTTAAGCACAGATACGCAGTATTTT.

V gene TRBV6-6 combines with J gene TRBJ1-2; 7 nucleotides agree with TRBD1. V lost 7 bases and J lost 2; bases outside the gene matches: 10. The CDR3 has 15 amino acids. CDR1 is MNHNY, CDR2 SVGAGI, per germline (reference sequence). CDR3 sequence (DNA): TGTGCCAGCACCCCGACAGGGACCTTGAACTATGGCTACACCTTC. Translating gives CASTPTGTLNYGYTF.

The gene calls are TRBV27 and TRBJ1-2; 7 bases map to TRBD1. Germline V lookup: CDR1 MNHEY, CDR2 SMNVEV (reference sequence). The CDR3 spans 13 residues. V was pared by 10 bases and J by 7 bases, with 12 bases of the junction left unmatched. In nucleotides, the CDR3 is TGTGCCACAGGACAGGCACCTCTCGGTGGCTACACCTTC. This codes for CATGQAPLGGYTF.

The rearrangement joins TRBV11-2 to TRBJ2-1; TRBD2 matches 9 bases. The germline V gene has CDR1 SGHAT and CDR2 FQNNGV. The CDR3 consists of 16 residues. Germline trimming cut 4 bases from V and 1 base from J; bases unmatched to any gene: 5. The CDR3 sequence is CASSSVSGGSYNEQFF. DNA for the CDR3: TGTGCCAGCAGCTCCGTTAGCGGGGGATCCTACAATGAGCAGTTCTTC. Using reference TRBV11-2 and TRBJ2-1 for the parts outside the CDR3, the full variable domain is EAGVAQSPRYKIIEKRQSVAFWCNPISGHATLYWYQQILGQGPKLLIQFQNNGVVDDSQLPKDRFSAERLKGVDSTLKIQPAKLEDSAVYLCASSSVSGGSYNEQFFGPGTRLTVL.

The genes are TRBV2 and TRBJ2-1, with D perhaps matching TRBD2 (6 bases). The CDR3 covers 16 residues. The ends were cut back, 6 bases at V and 0 bases at J, with 15 bases in the middle. CDR1 is SNHLY, CDR2 FYNNEI, per germline. CDR3 in DNA: TGTGCCAGCAGGGGCGGGACTCCCAGCTCCTACAATGAGCAGTTCTTC. Encoded protein: CASRGGTPSSYNEQFF.

The V gene is TRBV5-1, the J gene TRBJ1-1; D is possibly TRBD1 (5 bases). Trimming cost V 2 bases and J 1 base, with 15 bases left between them. The CDR3 runs 16 residues. Germline CDR1 and CDR2: SGHRS and YFSETQ. This chain's CDR3 is CASSLRAGFGNTEAFF. CDR3 bases: TGCGCCAGCAGCTTAAGGGCAGGGTTTGGGAACACTGAAGCTTTCTTT. The full variable domain, in which reference TRBV5-1 and TRBJ1-1 provide the parts outside the CDR3, is KAGVTQTPRYLIKTRGQQVTLSCSPISGHRSVSWYQQTPGQGLQFLFEYFSETQRNKGNFPGRFSGRQFSNSRSEMNVSTLELGDSALYLCASSLRAGFGNTEAFFGQGTRLTVV.

The chain employs TRBV12-3 or TRBV12-4 and TRBJ1-3; possibly TRBD1 for D (5 bases). V was shortened by 5 bases and J by 9 bases, with 14 bases between the two germline ends. The CDR3 is 13 residues long. The CDR3: CASSRTEQVTIYF. The CDR3 nucleotides are TGTGCCAGCAGTCGGACGGAACAGGTCACCATATATTTT.

The chain has TRBV6-6 and TRBJ2-5; D perhaps matches TRBD1 (5 bases). The CDR3 extends over 13 amino acids. Germline V gene lookup returns CDR1 MNHNY and CDR2 SVGAGI (reference sequence). Trimming took off 8 bases at V and 0 bases at J, with 10 bases between the two ends. CDR3 region: CASHKDNQETQYF. The CDR3, as DNA: TGTGCCAGCCATAAGGACAACCAAGAGACCCAGTACTTC.

This chain connects TRBV7-9 to TRBJ2-2; tentatively, D is TRBD2 (7 bases). V was pared by 2 bases and J by 0 bases, with 10 bases between. In germline, CDR1 is SEHNR, CDR2 FQNEAQ (reference sequence). This CDR3 has 16 residues. CDR3 sequence (DNA): TGTGCCAGCAGCTTATCGGGGGGCGCGAACACCGGGGAGCTGTTTTTT. This sequence encodes CASSLSGGANTGELFF. Looking up the rest from reference TRBV7-9 and TRBJ2-2 gives the full variable domain: DTGVSQNPRHKITKRGQNVTFRCDPISEHNRLYWYRQTLGQGPEFLTYFQNEAQLEKSRLLSDRFSAERPKGSFSTLEIQRTEQGDSAMYLCASSLSGGANTGELFFGEGSRLTVL.

The rearrangement joins TRBV14 to TRBJ2-1; possibly TRBD1 for D (6 bases). This CDR3 spans 15 amino acids. V was trimmed by 4 bases and J by 1 base, leaving 11 bases between them. The V gene's germline CDR1 is SGHDN and CDR2 FVKESK. DNA of the CDR3: TGTGCCAGCAGCCCCCAACAGGGATCCTACAATGAGCAGTTCTTC. Translating it yields CASSPQQGSYNEQFF. Drawing the rest from reference TRBV14 and TRBJ2-1, the complete variable domain is EAGVTQFPSHSVIEKGQTVTLRCDPISGHDNLYWYRRVMGKEIKFLLHFVKESKQDESGMPNNRFLAERTGGTYSTLKVQPAELEDSGVYFCASSPQQGSYNEQFFGPGTRLTVL.

This chain links TRBV2 with TRBJ2-2; possible D gene TRBD1, 6 bases. The CDR3 covers 15 residues. The germline V gene encodes CDR1 SNHLY and CDR2 FYNNEI. The germline V and J ends were trimmed by 5 bases and 4 bases, with 14 bases remaining between them. CDR3 bases: TGTGCCAGCAGTTCGGGACACCCGGGCACCGGGGAGCTGTTTTTT. It specifies CASSSGHPGTGELFF. The complete variable domain, with remaining parts taken from reference TRBV2 and TRBJ2-2, reads EPEVTQTPSHQVTQMGQEVILRCVPISNHLYFYWYRQILGQKVEFLVSFYNNEISEKSEIFDDQFSVERPDGSNFTLKIRSTKLEDSAMYFCASSSGHPGTGELFFGEGSRLTVL.

The chain recombines TRBV28 with TRBJ1-2; 10 positions match TRBD1. Germline lookup yields CDR1 MDHEN and CDR2 SYDVKM. The CDR3 covers 15 residues. With V trimmed by 7 bases and J by 2 bases, 7 bases remained unmatched. This chain's CDR3 is CASTPGDRGNYGYTF. In nucleotides, the CDR3 is TGTGCCAGCACCCCGGGGGACAGGGGAAACTATGGCTACACCTTC.

V is TRBV28 and J is TRBJ2-5; D might be TRBD2 (6 bases). The V and J ends lost 6 bases and 2 bases respectively, with 10 bases between them. Germline values: CDR1 MDHEN, CDR2 SYDVKM. There are 13 residues in the CDR3. CDR3 nucleotides: TGTGCCAGCAGCTTCCGGGGGCAAGAGACCCAGTACTTC. Translation: CASSFRGQETQYF.